These 10 T cell receptor beta chains came from one sample sequenced in a study of shared clonotypes between healthy human individuals. Repertoires were generated with immunoSEQ multiplex PCR, while TCRdb's copy carries only in-frame clones and drops some. The table includes fewer than 2.5 million clones, approximately 93% detected once. Sequencing was carried out using naive CD4+ T cells from PBMCs. Subset in this sample: CD45RA+ positively selected. All receptors come from a man aged 18 to 35 in good health. Some clones in this sample may be carry-over from other donors' samples.

V usage is TRBV9 and J usage is TRBJ1-1, with D perhaps TRBD1 (5 bases). Germline V gene lookup returns CDR1 SGDLS and CDR2 YYNGEE. The CDR3 consists of 14 residues. Trimming shortened V by 2 bases and J by 4 bases, and 12 bases separated the two germline ends. DNA for the CDR3: TGTGCCAGCAGCGTTATGGGGCAGGGCACTGAAGCTTTCTTT. It translates to CASSVMGQGTEAFF.

The chain combines TRBV6-4 with TRBJ2-2, with a possible D match to TRBD2 (5 bases). Trimming took off 6 bases at V and 6 bases at J, with 11 bases between the two ends. The CDR3 is 13 residues long. CDR1 and CDR2 from the germline V gene are MRHNA and SNTAGT. The CDR3 coding sequence is TGTGCCAGCAGCTTCGAGGAGGCCGGGGAGCTGTTTTTT. The encoded protein is CASSFEEAGELFF.

This clone was counted a single time. The genes are TRBV7-9 and TRBJ2-1; TRBD2 matches at 11 bases. V was clipped by 5 bases and J by 10 bases; unmatched bases: 16. Germline CDR1 reads SEHNR; CDR2 reads FQNEAQ (reference sequence). The CDR3 extends over 17 amino acids. The CDR3 nucleotides are TGTGCCAGCAGCCCACACTTGCGGCTAGCGGGAGGAGGAGAGCAGTTCTTC. This sequence encodes CASSPHLRLAGGGEQFF.

This chain joins TRBV30 and TRBJ1-1; perhaps TRBD1 as D (5 bases). Germline V lookup: CDR1 GTSNPN, CDR2 SVGIG (reference sequence). The CDR3 covers 14 residues. V was trimmed by 0 bases and J by 8 bases, leaving 16 bases between them. The CDR3 is CAWSVRGTTKEAFF. DNA for the CDR3: TGTGCCTGGAGTGTACGAGGGACGACAAAGGAAGCTTTCTTT. The full variable domain, completed using reference TRBV30 and TRBJ1-1, is SQTIHQWPATLVQPVGSPLSLECTVEGTSNPNLYWYRQAAGRGLQLLFYSVGIGQISSEVPQNLSASRPQDRQFILSSKKLLLSDSGFYLCAWSVRGTTKEAFFGQGTRLTVV.

This chain uses TRBV5-1 with TRBJ2-1; tentatively, D is TRBD1 or TRBD2 (5 bases each). V was cut by 5 bases and J by 8 bases, with 17 bases left in between. CDR1 is SGHRS and CDR2 is YFSETQ in the germline V gene. The CDR3 contains 14 residues. The CDR3: CASRTGTVNDEQFF. Written as DNA, the CDR3 is TGCGCCAGCAGAACCGGGACGGTAAACGATGAGCAGTTCTTC.

This clone was observed a few times. J is TRBJ2-1 and V is TRBV9; 8 bases match TRBD2. The germline gives CDR1 SGDLS, CDR2 YYNGEE. The CDR3 runs to 12 residues. V gave up 4 bases and J gave up 10 bases; unmatched junction bases: 4. Written as DNA, the CDR3 is TGTGCCAGCAGCCCTCAGCGGGAGGAGCAGTTCTTC. It specifies CASSPQREEQFF.

About this clone: Other DNA sequences in the same sample also yield this CDR3. The V call is TRBV28, the J call TRBJ1-1; D unclear. V was shortened by 2 bases and J by 7 bases, with 8 bases between the two germline ends. The length of the CDR3 is 12 residues. Germline V CDR1 and CDR2: MDHEN, SYDVKM. The CDR3 region has the DNA TGTGCCAGCAGTTTACTTCCAGGTGAAGCTTTCTTT. It yields the protein CASSLLPGEAFF.

The rearrangement joins TRBV11-2 to TRBJ2-2; 9 bases agree with TRBD1. The germline V gene encodes CDR1 SGHAT and CDR2 FQNNGV. V lost 5 bases, J lost 5 bases, and 12 bases stayed unmatched. CDR3 size: 17 residues. CDR3 in DNA: TGTGCCAGCAGCCCCCAACCGGGACAGGGTTTTACCGGGGAGCTGTTTTTT. This codes for CASSPQPGQGFTGELFF.

This rearrangement joins TRBV5-1 to TRBJ2-3, with 7 bases fitting TRBD2. J was trimmed by 3 bases and V by 6 bases; bases with no gene match: 7. Per germline, CDR1 SGHRS and CDR2 YFSETQ. CDR3 length: 14 residues. The CDR3 sequence: CASTGGGWTDTQYF. The CDR3 nucleotides read TGCGCCAGCACGGGGGGAGGTTGGACAGATACGCAGTATTTT.

The chain has TRBV7-8 and TRBJ2-3; 9 nucleotides align to TRBD1. The CDR3 length is 13 residues. Germline V gives CDR1 SGHVS, CDR2 FQNEAQ. V trimming: 4 bases; J trimming: 5 bases; junction bases outside the gene matches: 1. The CDR3 nucleotides are TGTGCCAGCAGCTCGGACAGGGGAGATACGCAGTATTTT. Its protein is CASSSDRGDTQYF.